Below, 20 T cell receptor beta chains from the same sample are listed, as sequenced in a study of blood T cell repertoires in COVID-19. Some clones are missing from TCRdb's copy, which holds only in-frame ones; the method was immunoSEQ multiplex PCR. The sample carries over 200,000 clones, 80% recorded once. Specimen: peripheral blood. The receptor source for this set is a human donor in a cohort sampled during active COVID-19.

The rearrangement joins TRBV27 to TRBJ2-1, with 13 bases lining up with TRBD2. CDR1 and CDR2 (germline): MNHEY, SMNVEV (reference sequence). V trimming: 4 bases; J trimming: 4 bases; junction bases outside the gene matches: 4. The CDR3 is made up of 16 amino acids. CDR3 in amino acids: CASSSGTSGVYNEQFF. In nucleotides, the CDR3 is TGTGCCAGCAGTTCGGGGACTAGCGGGGTTTACAATGAGCAGTTCTTC.

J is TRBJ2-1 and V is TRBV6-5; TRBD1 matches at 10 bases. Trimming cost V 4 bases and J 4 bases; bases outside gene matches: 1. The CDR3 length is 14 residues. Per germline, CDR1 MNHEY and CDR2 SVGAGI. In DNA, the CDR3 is TGTGCCAGCAGTTCGGGACAGGGGTACAATGAGCAGTTCTTC. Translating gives CASSSGQGYNEQFF.

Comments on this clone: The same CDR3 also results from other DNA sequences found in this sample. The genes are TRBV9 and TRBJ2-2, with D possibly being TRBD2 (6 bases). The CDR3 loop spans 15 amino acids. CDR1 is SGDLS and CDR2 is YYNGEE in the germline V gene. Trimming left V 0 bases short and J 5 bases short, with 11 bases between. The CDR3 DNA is TGTGCCAGCAGCGTAGGGTCAGGGAGGACCGGGGAGCTGTTTTTT. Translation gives CASSVGSGRTGELFF.

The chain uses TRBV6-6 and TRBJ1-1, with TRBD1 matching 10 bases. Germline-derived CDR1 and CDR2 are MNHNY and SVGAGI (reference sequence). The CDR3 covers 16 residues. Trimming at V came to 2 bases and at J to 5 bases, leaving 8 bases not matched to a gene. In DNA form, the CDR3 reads TGTGCCAGCAGTTACGTTCGGACAGGGGGAGGGACTGAAGCTTTCTTT. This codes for CASSYVRTGGGTEAFF.

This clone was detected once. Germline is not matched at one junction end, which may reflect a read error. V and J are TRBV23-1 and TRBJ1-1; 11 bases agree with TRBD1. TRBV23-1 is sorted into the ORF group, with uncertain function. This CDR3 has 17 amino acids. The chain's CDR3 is CASRQSKDRGRTTEAFF. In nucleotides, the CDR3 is TGCGCCAGCAGGCAATCGAAGGACAGGGGGCGCACCACTGAAGCTTTCTTT.

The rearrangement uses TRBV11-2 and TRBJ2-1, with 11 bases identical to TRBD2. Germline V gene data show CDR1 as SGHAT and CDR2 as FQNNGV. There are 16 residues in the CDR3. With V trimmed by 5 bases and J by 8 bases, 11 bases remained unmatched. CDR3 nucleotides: TGTGCCAGCAGCCGTAGCGGGAGGGCCTCTGAGTATGAGCAGTTCTTC. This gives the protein CASSRSGRASEYEQFF.

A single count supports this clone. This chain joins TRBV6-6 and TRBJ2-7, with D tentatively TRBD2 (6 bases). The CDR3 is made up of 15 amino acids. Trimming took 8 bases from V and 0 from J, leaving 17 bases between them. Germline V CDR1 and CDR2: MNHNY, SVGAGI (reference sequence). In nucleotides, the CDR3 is TGTGCCAGCGGTCAAAGCGGGTCGAGCTCCTACGAGCAGTACTTC. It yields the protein CASGQSGSSSYEQYF.

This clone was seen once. This CDR3 reads CASSYGTGTYNSPLHF. The CDR3 bases are TGTGCCAGCAGCTACGGGACAGGAACTTATAATTCACCCCTCCACTTT. The chain carries TRBV6-5 and TRBJ1-6; 8 bases are shared with TRBD1. The CDR3 loop spans 16 amino acids. V was clipped by 6 bases and J by 4 bases; unmatched bases: 8. The germline gives CDR1 MNHEY, CDR2 SVGAGI.

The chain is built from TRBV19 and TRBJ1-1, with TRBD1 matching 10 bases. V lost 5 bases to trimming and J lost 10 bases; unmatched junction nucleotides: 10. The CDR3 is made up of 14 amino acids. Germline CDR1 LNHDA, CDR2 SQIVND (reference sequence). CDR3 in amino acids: CASSATGTGVGAFF. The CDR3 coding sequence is TGTGCCAGTAGTGCCACCGGGACAGGGGTGGGAGCTTTCTTT. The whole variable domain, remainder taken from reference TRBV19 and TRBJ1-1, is DGGITQSPKYLFRKEGQNVTLSCEQNLNHDAMYWYRQDPGQGLRLIYYSQIVNDFQKGDIAEGYSVSREKKESFPLTVTSAQKNPTAFYLCASSATGTGVGAFFGQGTRLTVV.

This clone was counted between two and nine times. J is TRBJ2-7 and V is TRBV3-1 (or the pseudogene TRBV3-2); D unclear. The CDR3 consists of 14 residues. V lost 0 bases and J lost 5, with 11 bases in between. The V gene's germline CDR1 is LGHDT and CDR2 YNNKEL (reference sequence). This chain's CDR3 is CASSQDPLPHEQYF. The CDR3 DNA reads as TGTGCCAGCAGCCAAGATCCACTGCCCCACGAGCAGTACTTC.

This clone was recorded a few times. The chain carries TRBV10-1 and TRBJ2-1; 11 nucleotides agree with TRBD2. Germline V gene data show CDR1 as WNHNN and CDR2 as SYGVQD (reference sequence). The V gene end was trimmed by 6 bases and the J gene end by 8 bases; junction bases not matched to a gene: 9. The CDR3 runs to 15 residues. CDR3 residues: CASSLLAGDGYEQFF. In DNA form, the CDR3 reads TGCGCCAGCAGCCTACTAGCGGGAGATGGATATGAGCAGTTCTTC.

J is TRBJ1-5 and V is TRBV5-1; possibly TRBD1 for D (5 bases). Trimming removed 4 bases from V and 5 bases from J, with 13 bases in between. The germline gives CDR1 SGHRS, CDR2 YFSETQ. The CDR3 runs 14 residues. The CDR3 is CASSPGGTDQPQHF. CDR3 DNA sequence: TGCGCCAGCAGCCCCGGGGGAACTGATCAGCCCCAGCATTTT.

Here the CDR3 DNA reads TGTGCCAGCAGTTGGGACAGGGGCTCCTATAATTCACCCCTCCACTTT. This gives the protein CASSWDRGSYNSPLHF. The J gene is TRBJ1-6, the V gene TRBV28; 10 bases map to TRBD1. The junction had 0 bases not matched to a gene; V was cut back by 4 bases and J by 0 bases. Germline V gene lookup returns CDR1 MDHEN and CDR2 SYDVKM. The length of the CDR3 is 16 residues.

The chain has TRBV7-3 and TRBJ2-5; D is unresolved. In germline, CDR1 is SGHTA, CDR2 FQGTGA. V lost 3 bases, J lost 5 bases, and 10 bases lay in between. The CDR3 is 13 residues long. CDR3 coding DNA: TGTGCCAGCAGCTTGTCATCACGGGAGACCCAGTACTTC. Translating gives CASSLSSRETQYF.

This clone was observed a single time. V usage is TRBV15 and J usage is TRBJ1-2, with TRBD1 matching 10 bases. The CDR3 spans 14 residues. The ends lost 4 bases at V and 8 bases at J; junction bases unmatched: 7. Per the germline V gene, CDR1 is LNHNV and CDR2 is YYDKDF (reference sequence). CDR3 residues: CATSMDRGSVGYTF. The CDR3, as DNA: TGTGCCACCAGCATGGACAGGGGGTCGGTCGGCTACACCTTC.

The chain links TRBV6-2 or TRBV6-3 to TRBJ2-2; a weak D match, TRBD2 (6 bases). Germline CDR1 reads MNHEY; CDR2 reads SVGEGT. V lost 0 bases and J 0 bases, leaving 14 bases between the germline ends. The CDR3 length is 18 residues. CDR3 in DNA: TGTGCCAGCAGTTACTCTCACCCGGGACTTCCGAACACCGGGGAGCTGTTTTTT. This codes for CASSYSHPGLPNTGELFF.

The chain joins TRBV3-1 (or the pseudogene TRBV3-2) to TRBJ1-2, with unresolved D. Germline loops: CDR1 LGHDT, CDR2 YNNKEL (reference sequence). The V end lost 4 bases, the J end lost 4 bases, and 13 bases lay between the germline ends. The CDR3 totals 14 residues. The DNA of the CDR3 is TGTGCCAGCAGCCCGACACTTGGAAGCTATGGCTACACCTTC. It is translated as CASSPTLGSYGYTF.

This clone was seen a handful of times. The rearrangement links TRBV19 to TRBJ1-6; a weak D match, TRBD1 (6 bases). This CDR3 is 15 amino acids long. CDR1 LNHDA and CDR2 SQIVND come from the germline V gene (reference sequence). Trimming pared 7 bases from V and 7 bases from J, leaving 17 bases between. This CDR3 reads CASKSGTLNNSPLHF. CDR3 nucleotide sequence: TGTGCCAGTAAATCCGGGACACTTAACAATTCACCCCTCCACTTT.

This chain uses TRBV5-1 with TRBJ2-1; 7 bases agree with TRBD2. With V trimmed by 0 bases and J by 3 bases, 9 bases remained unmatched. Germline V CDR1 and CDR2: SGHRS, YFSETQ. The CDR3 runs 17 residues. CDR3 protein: CASSLEWAGVIYNEQFF. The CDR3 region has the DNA TGCGCCAGCAGCTTGGAATGGGCGGGAGTAATCTACAATGAGCAGTTCTTC.

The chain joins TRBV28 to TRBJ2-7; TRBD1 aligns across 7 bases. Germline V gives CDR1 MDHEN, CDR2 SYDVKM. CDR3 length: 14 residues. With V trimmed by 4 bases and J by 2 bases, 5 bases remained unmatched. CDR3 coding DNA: TGTGCCAGCAGTTCGACAGGGCGAGCCTACGAGCAGTACTTC. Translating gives CASSSTGRAYEQYF.